This T cell receptor (beta chain) appears in the sequencing data of a study of CD8 T cells in ankylosing spondylitis. General observations from the study: Typical of ankylosing spondylitis blood, it appeared, was a TCR beta motif of under 10 highly homologous variants.

The sample holds a few counts of this clonotype. The antigen is undetermined. The CDR3 contains 17 residues. The junction had 14 bases not matched to a gene; V was cut back by 7 bases and J by 6 bases. Germline values: CDR1 SGHTA, CDR2 FQGNSA. TCRdb itself ran the 5' RACE reads through MiXCR, one entry per CDR3 protein. The sample contains 750,000 to 850,000 distinct CDR3 sequences, 12% of which appear only once. The rearrangement joins TRBV7-2 to TRBJ2-3, with TRBD2 matching 12 bases. This TCR was sampled from a male donor with ankylosing spondylitis. Specimen: blood, either unsorted or a sorted T cell fraction (not recorded which). The CDR3 bases are TGTGCCAGCAAACTGCGGACTAGCGGGGTTTTCGGCGATACGCAGTATTTT. The encoded protein is CASKLRTSGVFGDTQYF.